This record looks at one TCR beta chain sequence and its context. The record originates from a study of blood T cell repertoires in COVID-19. CDR1 SGHRS and CDR2 YFSETQ come from the germline V gene. This CDR3 has 18 residues. V lost 4 bases to trimming and J lost 2 bases; unmatched junction nucleotides: 14. Libraries were prepared by immunoSEQ multiplex PCR; TCRdb keeps only in-frame clonotypes and omits some of them. The sample consists of roughly 28,000 clones, around nine tenths of them appearing once. The sequence was collected from a human donor in a cohort sampled during active COVID-19. This chain joins TRBV5-1 and TRBJ2-7; 11 positions match TRBD2. Material: peripheral blood. CDR3 in amino acids: CASSVRTSGSELTYEQYF. Written as DNA, the CDR3 is TGCGCCAGCAGCGTAAGGACTAGCGGGTCGGAACTTACCTACGAGCAGTACTTC.